Listed here are 17 T cell receptor beta chains from one sample, sequenced in a study of T cells in women clearing cervical HPV infection. Profiled with immunoSEQ multiplex PCR; TCRdb holds only in-frame clones, not every one. The listing contains 20,000 to 25,000 clones. The source material was blood buffy coat. The receptors were sampled from a woman aged 18 to 75 with a cervical HPV16 infection that either progressed to CIN3+ or cleared (not recorded which).

Of note for this clone: The read halts 3 residues ahead of the CDR3 end, with the missing end drawn from the germline J gene. V usage is TRBV7-8 and J usage is TRBJ2-1, with a weak D call TRBD2 (5 bases). Germline loops: CDR1 SGHVS, CDR2 FQNEAQ. V lost 3 bases to trimming and J lost 3 bases, with 9 bases between them. The CDR3 has 14 amino acids. CDR3 bases read: TGTGCCAGCAGCTTTGGGCGGGTCTACAATGAG. It is translated as CASSFGRVYNE. The complete CDR3 reads CASSFGRVYNEQFF. The variable domain in full, completed from reference TRBV7-8 and TRBJ2-1, reads GAGVSQSPRYKVAKRGQDVALRCDPISGHVSLFWYQQALGQGPEFLTYFQNEAQLDKSGLPSDRFFAERPEGSVSTLKIQRTQQEDSAVYLCASSFGRVYNEQFFGPGTRLTVL.

As concerns this clone: The read stops 3 residues short of the end of the CDR3; the missing end is completed from the germline J gene. The gene calls are TRBV20-1 and TRBJ1-4; 7 nucleotides agree with TRBD1. The CDR3 is 14 residues long. Germline CDR1 is DFQATT and CDR2 is SNEGSKA (reference sequence). The V gene end was trimmed by 0 bases and the J gene end by 7 bases; junction bases not matched to a gene: 5. The part of the CDR3 DNA that was read is TGCAGTGCTAGAGAGGACACAGGGGCTGAAAAA. Translated: CSAREDTGAEK. The whole CDR3 protein reads CSAREDTGAEKLFF.

As regards this clone: The CDR3 end lies 3 residues beyond the end of the read and is filled in from the germline J gene. This chain links TRBV18 with TRBJ2-4, with 7 bases matching TRBD1. This CDR3 comprises 13 residues. Germline V CDR1 and CDR2: KGHSH, LQKENI. CDR3: CASLRTGDTGQYF. CDR3 bases read: TGTGCCAGCTTAAGGACAGGAGACACTGGT.

A note on this clone: Read coverage stops 3 residues before the CDR3 terminus; the germline J gene supplies the remainder. V and J are TRBV19 and TRBJ1-1; maybe TRBD1 (5 bases). The CDR3 sequence is 12 residues long. Germline V gene lookup returns CDR1 LNHDA and CDR2 SQIVND (reference sequence). V was trimmed by 8 bases and J by 6 bases, leaving 13 bases between them. The CDR3 reads CASVGGWAEAFF. The sequenced CDR3 bases are TGTGCCAGTGTGGGGGGGTGGGCTGAA.

This CDR3 reads CASSIEYRDREGYTF. The covered CDR3 bases are TGTGCCAGTAGTATAGAGTACCGGGACAGGGAGGGC. V and J are TRBV19 and TRBJ1-2, with TRBD1 matching 9 bases. The read terminates 3 residues ahead of where the CDR3 ends, so the germline J gene completes it. The CDR3 has 15 residues. CDR1 is LNHDA, CDR2 SQIVND, per germline (reference sequence). Complete variable domain (other parts from reference TRBV19 and TRBJ1-2): DGGITQSPKYLFRKEGQNVTLSCEQNLNHDAMYWYRQDPGQGLRLIYYSQIVNDFQKGDIAEGYSVSREKKESFPLTVTSAQKNPTAFYLCASSIEYRDREGYTFGSGTRLTVV.

Of note for this clone: From the germline J gene comes the end of the CDR3, since the read stops 3 residues before it. This sequence joins TRBV7-8 and TRBJ2-4; 9 nucleotides match TRBD1. The CDR3 is 14 amino acids. Germline assignment: CDR1 SGHVS and CDR2 FQNEAQ. This CDR3 is CASSRTGGNQPQYF. The sequenced CDR3 bases are TGTGCCAGCAGCCGAACAGGGGGCAATCAGCCT.

As to this clone: The read falls 3 residues short of the CDR3 end, and the missing part is taken from the germline J gene. J is TRBJ2-5 and V is TRBV11-2, with TRBD2 matching over 7 bases. The CDR3 totals 15 residues. Looked up from germline, CDR1 is SGHAT and CDR2 is FQNNGV. V gave up 3 bases and J gave up 5 bases; unmatched junction bases: 9. The CDR3 bases that were read are TGTGCCAGCAGCTTCCTCGCGGGAGTCGGGGAGACC. This gives the protein CASSFLAGVGET. The complete CDR3 reads CASSFLAGVGETQYF.

With regard to this clone: The read stops 3 residues short of the end of the CDR3; the missing end is completed from the germline J gene. This chain links TRBV7-6 with TRBJ1-4; no firm D call. The CDR3 totals 13 residues. The V gene lost 1 base and the J gene lost 8 bases, with 8 bases spanning the gap. Germline V lookup: CDR1 SGHVS, CDR2 FNYEAQ. CDR3: CASSLGSREKLFF. The sequenced part of the CDR3 DNA is TGTGCCAGCAGCTTAGGGTCACGGGAAAAA.

The CDR3 sequence is CASSRDRNYGYTF. The sequenced CDR3 bases are TGTGCCAGCAGTCGTGACAGAAACTATGGC. V usage is TRBV2 and J usage is TRBJ1-2; a weak D match, TRBD1 (5 bases). The sequence runs out 3 residues before the end of the CDR3; the remainder is reconstructed from the germline J gene. CDR1 SNHLY and CDR2 FYNNEI come from the germline V gene. V was trimmed by 5 bases and J by 2 bases, leaving 9 bases between them. The CDR3 runs 13 residues.

Concerning this clone: From the germline J gene comes the end of the CDR3, since the read stops 3 residues before it. The J gene is TRBJ1-2, the V gene TRBV7-2, with D possibly TRBD1 on 5 matching bases. CDR3 size: 17 residues. From germline, CDR1 is SGHTA and CDR2 FQGNSA. The CDR3: CASSLAGQVPRRGGYTF. Partial CDR3 DNA: TGTGCCAGCAGCTTAGCGGGTCAGGTTCCACGAAGGGGAGGC.

Remarks on this clone: The missing CDR3 end, 3 residues past where the read stops, is filled in from the germline J gene. The chain uses TRBV20-1 and TRBJ2-2, with D perhaps matching TRBD2 (6 bases). Germline assignment: CDR1 DFQATT and CDR2 SNEGSKA (reference sequence). CDR3 size: 14 residues. This chain's CDR3 is CSAKAGRVGGKLFF. The CDR3 DNA, read in part, is TGCAGTGCTAAGGCGGGCAGGGTCGGGGGAAAG.

As to this clone: The CDR3 end is not reached by the read, which stops 3 residues before it; the germline J gene fills it in. This chain connects TRBV18 to TRBJ1-2; no firm D call. Germline V lookup: CDR1 KGHSH, CDR2 LQKENI. This CDR3 spans 14 amino acids. The covered CDR3 bases are TGTGCCAGCTCACCAACCGCGGATCAATTCGGC. Residues: CASSPTADQFG. The whole CDR3 protein reads CASSPTADQFGYTF.

This clone is called medium-sized (0.01 to 0.1%) based on its frequency. The observed sequence ends 3 residues before the CDR3 terminus, with the missing tail filled in from the germline J gene. The chain couples TRBV14 to TRBJ2-3; possibly TRBD2 for D (7 bases). Germline CDR1 is SGHDN and CDR2 is FVKESK. The V end lost 0 bases, the J end lost 0 bases, and 10 bases lay between the germline ends. This CDR3 comprises 16 residues. CDR3 in amino acids: CASSQERGASTDTQYF. The sequenced part of the CDR3 DNA is TGTGCCAGCAGCCAAGAACGGGGGGCGAGCACAGATACG.

Regarding this clone: The read halts 3 residues ahead of the CDR3 end, with the missing end drawn from the germline J gene. This chain connects TRBV6-2 or TRBV6-3 to TRBJ1-6; TRBD1 might be the D (6 bases). V lost 0 bases to trimming and J lost 9 bases, with 15 bases between them. CDR3 length: 16 amino acids. Germline values: CDR1 MNHEY, CDR2 SVGEGT. The CDR3 DNA, read in part, is TGTGCCAGCAGTTACTCGGGGCAGGGGCGCTCTTCACCC. Amino acids: CASSYSGQGRSSP. From start to end, the CDR3 is CASSYSGQGRSSPLHF.

A remark on this clone: The observed sequence ends 3 residues before the CDR3 terminus, with the missing tail filled in from the germline J gene. This chain uses TRBV6-2 or TRBV6-3 with TRBJ2-7; 11 bases line up with TRBD1. CDR3 length equals 14 residues. J lost 3 bases, V lost 6 bases, and 4 bases had no gene match. The V gene's germline CDR1 is MNHEY and CDR2 SVGEGT. The CDR3 DNA, read in part, is TGTGCCAGCAGGGCGGGACAGGGGGTCTACGAG. The encoded protein is CASRAGQGVYE. From start to end, the CDR3 is CASRAGQGVYEQYF.

About this clone itself: Sequencing ends 3 residues short of the CDR3 end; the germline J gene provides the rest. The genes are TRBV11-3 and TRBJ2-3; D is unclear. The V gene's germline CDR1 is SGHNT and CDR2 YENEEA. Trimming cost V 1 base and J 3 bases, with 8 bases left between them. This CDR3 is built from 14 residues. The CDR3: CASSLVRATDTQYF. CDR3 DNA, as far as it was read: TGTGCCAGCAGCTTAGTTAGGGCGACAGATACG.

CDR3 DNA, as far as it was read: TGTGCCAGCAGCTCTGGCGGGCAATACAATGAC. This translates into CASSSGGQYND. Given in full, the CDR3 is CASSSGGQYNDYTF. The genes are TRBV7-9 and TRBJ1-2, with unresolved D. The read falls 3 residues short of the CDR3 end, and the missing part is taken from the germline J gene. The CDR3 loop spans 14 amino acids. The V gene's germline CDR1 is SEHNR and CDR2 FQNEAQ (reference sequence).